This passage covers 20 T cell receptor beta chains from one sample sequenced in a study of CD8+CD57+ T cells in acquired aplastic anemia. Previously, flow cytometry had revealed CD8+CD57+ cell expansion in the patients chosen for sequencing. TCR beta VDJ combinations and CDR3 sequences were profiled from genomic DNA. TCRdb redid the calling of the reads with MiXCR, one entry per CDR3 protein. Among around 80,000 distinct CDR3 sequences, roughly two thirds were seen once, and the ten largest hold roughly 80%. Sequences were obtained from sorted CD4+, CD8+, or CD8+CD57+ T cells (not recorded which) from PBMCs. The receptors shown here come from a human donor with aplastic anemia.

This clonotype was seen at least ten times. The chain carries TRBV25-1 and TRBJ2-7; unclear D gene. The germline V gene has CDR1 MGHDK and CDR2 SYGVNS. This CDR3 contains 11 residues. Trimming cost V 2 bases and J 2 bases, with 1 base left between them. The CDR3 DNA sequence: TGTGCCAGCAGTGAAGCCTACGAGCAGTACTTC. It codes for CASSEAYEQYF.

The genes are TRBV20-1 and TRBJ1-2, with D unclear. The V end was cut by 3 bases, the J end by 3 bases, with 8 bases between. Germline V gene data show CDR1 as DFQATT and CDR2 as SNEGSKA (reference sequence). There are 12 residues in the CDR3. The CDR3 region is CSASIGDYGYTF. The CDR3 DNA reads TGCAGTGCTAGCATTGGGGACTATGGCTACACCTTC.

This clonotype has a handful of counts. The V gene is TRBV29-1, the J gene TRBJ2-7, with D possibly being TRBD2 (5 bases). The V and J ends lost 6 bases and 7 bases respectively, with 22 bases between them. The V gene's germline CDR1 is SQVTM and CDR2 ANQGSEA. The CDR3 sequence is 14 residues long. CDR3 sequence (DNA): TGCAGCGTCCAGCCCCCGGGGAACGTTCGGGAGCAGTACTTC. Encoded protein: CSVQPPGNVREQYF.

This clonotype was observed once. The rearrangement joins TRBV5-4 to TRBJ1-1, with D unresolved. With 0 bases removed from V and 3 bases from J, the gap between germline ends came to 6 bases. The CDR3 is 13 amino acids. The germline CDR1 and CDR2 sequences are SGHNT and YYREEE (reference sequence). CDR3: CASSLAWDTEAFF. The CDR3 DNA follows: TGTGCCAGCAGCTTGGCCTGGGACACTGAAGCTTTCTTT.

This clonotype appeared a single time. The chain carries TRBV6-5 and TRBJ2-3; unclear D gene. V gave up 2 bases and J gave up 0 bases, with 3 bases separating them. Germline V gene sequence: CDR1 MNHEY, CDR2 SVGAGI. The CDR3 totals 13 residues. In DNA, the CDR3 is TGTGCCAGCAGTTACAGTAGCACAGATACGCAGTATTTT. This sequence encodes CASSYSSTDTQYF.

Here the CDR3 reads CASRGQSGTGELFF. DNA for the CDR3: TGTGCCAGCAGAGGACAGTCGGGGACCGGGGAGCTGTTTTTT. The chain recombines TRBV25-1 with TRBJ2-2; perhaps TRBD1 as D (6 bases). This CDR3 contains 14 residues. The germline V gene encodes CDR1 MGHDK and CDR2 SYGVNS. With 6 bases removed from V and 5 bases from J, the gap between germline ends came to 13 bases. The variable domain in full, completed from reference TRBV25-1 and TRBJ2-2, reads EADIYQTPRYLVIGTGKKITLECSQTMGHDKMYWYQQDPGMELHLIHYSYGVNSTEKGDLSSESTVSRIRTEHFPLTLESARPSHTSQYLCASRGQSGTGELFFGEGSRLTVL.

V and J are TRBV10-2 and TRBJ2-3; D is unresolved. Trimming stripped 1 base from V and 0 bases from J, with 5 bases between. The germline V gene has CDR1 WSHSY and CDR2 SAAADI. There are 14 residues in the CDR3. The chain's CDR3 is CASSEWVSTDTQYF. In nucleotides, the CDR3 is TGCGCCAGCAGTGAGTGGGTAAGCACAGATACGCAGTATTTT.

J is TRBJ2-1 and V is TRBV25-1; TRBD1 is a possible D gene (8 bases). V gave up 6 bases and J gave up 4 bases, with 25 bases separating them. The germline gives CDR1 MGHDK, CDR2 SYGVNS. This CDR3 contains 18 residues. The CDR3 region is CASRMGQARRGGYNEQFF. The CDR3 DNA is TGTGCCAGCAGAATGGGACAGGCAAGGAGGGGGGGTTACAATGAGCAGTTCTTC.

This clonotype has a single count. J is TRBJ2-3 and V is TRBV29-1; the D gene is possibly TRBD2 (6 bases). The CDR3 covers 13 residues. The V gene lost 5 bases and the J gene lost 2 bases, with 11 bases spanning the gap. CDR1 and CDR2 (germline): SQVTM, ANQGSEA. The chain's CDR3 is CSVFGDFTDTQYF. The CDR3 nucleotides are TGCAGCGTTTTCGGGGACTTCACAGATACGCAGTATTTT.

The rearrangement uses TRBV19 and TRBJ2-3, with 10 positions matching TRBD2. Germline CDR1 and CDR2: LNHDA and SQIVND (reference sequence). The V segment lost 5 bases and the J segment 2 bases; nucleotides outside the gene matches: 4. This CDR3 has 15 amino acids. CDR3 amino acids: CASSALAGPTDTQYF. DNA of the CDR3: TGTGCCAGTAGTGCACTAGCGGGACCCACAGATACGCAGTATTTT.

The chain recombines TRBV20-1 with TRBJ2-5; TRBD1 might be the D (5 bases). The CDR3 spans 12 residues. Germline V CDR1 and CDR2: DFQATT, SNEGSKA (reference sequence). Trimming removed 4 bases from V and 5 bases from J, with 11 bases in between. The chain's CDR3 is CSAIREHETQYF. The CDR3 coding sequence is TGCAGTGCTATCAGGGAACACGAGACCCAGTACTTC.

J is TRBJ1-2 and V is TRBV2; no clear D gene. Trimming removed 6 bases from V and 8 bases from J, with 7 bases in between. Germline V CDR1 and CDR2: SNHLY, FYNNEI. CDR3 length: 10 amino acids. The CDR3 region has the DNA TGTGCCAGCAGCTCTCCGGGCTACACCTTC. As protein: CASSSPGYTF.

The DNA of the CDR3 is TGTGCCAGCAGCGTAGCTGGTGGGGTTTCGCTCAATTCACCCCTCCACTTT. Protein: CASSVAGGVSLNSPLHF. J is TRBJ1-6 and V is TRBV9; no clear D. Per the germline V gene, CDR1 is SGDLS and CDR2 is YYNGEE. With 0 bases removed from V and 7 bases from J, the gap between germline ends came to 17 bases. The CDR3 length is 17 residues.

The chain joins TRBV20-1 to TRBJ2-2; the D gene is possibly TRBD1 (5 bases). The CDR3 loop spans 13 amino acids. V was pared by 5 bases and J by 2 bases, with 9 bases between. Germline CDR1 reads DFQATT; CDR2 reads SNEGSKA (reference sequence). CDR3 region: CSASRANTGELFF. Here the CDR3 DNA reads TGCAGTGCTTCCAGGGCAAACACCGGGGAGCTGTTTTTT.

This clonotype has only a few counts. V usage is TRBV29-1 and J usage is TRBJ2-1; 9 bases match TRBD1. CDR1 is SQVTM, CDR2 ANQGSEA, per germline. The CDR3 contains 13 residues. J lost 4 bases, V lost 6 bases, and 4 bases had no gene match. The CDR3 reads CSVRQGDYNEQFF. The CDR3 bases are TGCAGCGTGCGACAGGGGGATTACAATGAGCAGTTCTTC.

The CDR3 sequence is CASSSDREGTSWDYNEQFF. The CDR3 DNA reads TGTGCCAGCAGCTCTGACAGGGAGGGGACCAGTTGGGACTACAATGAGCAGTTCTTC. This chain connects TRBV7-1 to TRBJ2-1; D tentatively fits TRBD1 or TRBD2 (7 bases each). TRBV7-1 is classed as an ORF, of uncertain function. V lost 3 bases and J lost 3, with 24 bases in between. This CDR3 has 19 amino acids.

This clonotype was recorded only once. V and J are TRBV11-2 and TRBJ1-1; maybe TRBD1 (6 bases). Trimming cost V 5 bases and J 0 bases, with 13 bases left between them. Germline-derived CDR1 and CDR2 are SGHAT and FQNNGV. The CDR3 totals 15 residues. This CDR3 is CASSKEGGMNTEAFF. CDR3 nucleotides: TGTGCCAGCAGCAAAGAGGGGGGCATGAACACTGAAGCTTTCTTT.

Many counts were recorded for this clonotype. The CDR3 DNA reads as TGTGCCAGCAGCAAGACAGGGGGCTCCAATCAGCCCCAGCATTTT. This codes for CASSKTGGSNQPQHF. The chain employs TRBV12-3 or TRBV12-4 and TRBJ1-5, with 10 bases identical to TRBD1. The CDR3 loop spans 15 amino acids. V shed 6 bases and J 3 bases; nucleotides not matched to a gene: 5.

This clonotype was seen once. The chain combines TRBV11-2 with TRBJ2-7; TRBD1 aligns across 8 bases. The germline gives CDR1 SGHAT, CDR2 FQNNGV. CDR3 length: 15 amino acids. Unmatched junction bases numbered 10, after V lost 5 bases and J lost 4 bases. The CDR3 DNA reads TGTGCCAGCAGCATCCTACAGGGGGGATTGTACGAGCAGTACTTC. Translated: CASSILQGGLYEQYF. The variable domain in full, with the rest retrieved from reference TRBV11-2 and TRBJ2-7, is EAGVAQSPRYKIIEKRQSVAFWCNPISGHATLYWYQQILGQGPKLLIQFQNNGVVDDSQLPKDRFSAERLKGVDSTLKIQPAKLEDSAVYLCASSILQGGLYEQYFGPGTRLTVT.

The rearrangement uses TRBV2 and TRBJ2-7; no reliable D call. In germline, CDR1 is SNHLY, CDR2 FYNNEI. Deletions cut 3 bases from V and 6 bases from J, with 12 bases between. The CDR3 consists of 13 residues. The DNA of the CDR3 is TGTGCCAGCAGTGACTCCGCCGAAAGCGAGCAGTACTTC. Residues: CASSDSAESEQYF.